The following is a T cell receptor beta chain sequence with its context. Its antigen remains undetermined. This record belongs to a study of T cells expressing NK-cell markers (dated by TCRdb to between 2020 and 2021). Study-level background: TCR beta-chain repertoires were profiled in sorted CD3+CD56+NKG2C+, CD3+CD56+NKG2C- and CD3+CD56-NKG2C+ T-cell subsets from about 8 donors. Illumina HiSeq 2000/2500, MiSeq or NextSeq was used to sequence libraries as 2 x 150 bp reads. Among the eight sequenced donors, seven were HCMV-seropositive and one was HCMV-seronegative. The eight sequenced donors were randomly selected healthy volunteers, three men and five women. Study-wide findings and limitations: Those dominant clonotypes were again the most abundant among CD3+CD56-NKG2C+ cells in a handful of donors, at about 28.3-65%. It remained unclear whether the expanded NKG2C-expressing T cell clones were specific for HCMV antigens. In several donors, the dominant CD3+CD56+NKG2C+ clonotypes ranked among the top 10 CD8+ clonotypes, making up 1.0-7.0% of CD8+ T cells.

The instrument was an Illumina HiSeq 2000. The TCR beta cDNA libraries were made using 5'RACE template switching, a step that added both a universal primer site and unique molecular identifiers. Synthesis of cDNA was primed from the TCR beta constant segment and was followed by two consecutive PCR amplification steps. The authors' analysis ran thus. MIGEC was used to demultiplex reads and group reads by UMI, and MiTCR was used to assemble and quantify clonotypes. To remove erroneous sequences, TCR cDNA sequences were retained only when supported by two or more reads. The tcR package was used for downstream repertoire analysis, and clonotypes were matched across fractions by CDR3 nucleotide sequence plus V segment. VDJmatch was used to annotate antigen specificity against VDJdb, with one amino acid substitution allowed in CDR3. One entry per CDR3 protein sequence results from the TCRdb reprocessing of the reads, with DNA left out. The V and J calls follow TCRdb's processing rather than the paper's. This sample's records show fewer than 400,000 distinct CDR3 sequences. The ten largest make up approximately 11% of the sample.

To determine HCMV serostatus, a commercial ELISA kit was used to detect HCMV-specific IgG in serum. Ficoll density gradient centrifugation was used to isolate peripheral blood mononuclear cells from blood. Reading the germline V gene (reference sequence) gives CDR1 SEHNR and CDR2 FQNEAQ. The CDR3 starts with the cysteine, ends with the phenylalanine, and has 19 residues. A DNA sequence was not provided. Material for sequencing was blood T cells: a sorted CD56 or NKG2C T cell subset, CD4+ or CD8+ T cells, or bulk PBMC T cells (not recorded which). The TCR originated in a woman between 45 and 60 years old in good health. Donor details come from another sample of the same person, matched by shared clones. This receptor chain uses TRBV7-9 and TRBJ2-2; no DNA is available, so the TRBD2 call from TCRdb remains unchecked. This receptor carries the CDR3 CASSPRLAGGHANTGELFF.